A selection of T cell receptor beta chains follows, all from one sample in a study of blood T cell repertoires in COVID-19. The data were produced by immunoSEQ multiplex PCR, yet TCRdb's version contains in-frame clones alone and is incomplete. The sample lists 250,000 to 400,000 clones; 85% were seen once. Sequencing was done on a sample of PBMCs or T cells enriched from blood (not recorded which). The source is a woman between 25 and 40 years old who had been exposed to COVID-19. The CDR3 runs from the conserved cysteine through the conserved F or W. The order of the fields is V gene, clone size, J gene, D gene, CDR3 protein, CDR3 DNA. A D gene is named only where the DNA matches it firmly. Expanded clones are given a class, and other clones once, few, many or no size at all.

>TRBV9|NA|TRBJ1-4|NA
CASSVEAGFNEKLFF
TGTGCCAGCAGCGTAGAGGCAGGCTTTAATGAAAAACTGTTTTTT
>TRBV7-2|NA|TRBJ1-1|NA
CASSLAGRGNTEAFF
TGTGCCAGCAGCTTAGCGGGCAGGGGGAACACTGAAGCTTTCTTT
>TRBV5-1|few|TRBJ1-5|TRBD1
CASSLAPRGLQPQHF
TGCGCCAGCAGCCTAGCCCCCAGGGGGCTTCAGCCCCAGCATTTT
>TRBV30|NA|TRBJ2-1|TRBD2
CAWSVTGGLAGHNEQFF
TGTGCCTGGAGTGTAACAGGGGGACTAGCGGGGCACAATGAGCAGTTCTTC
>TRBV9|NA|TRBJ2-6|NA
CASSPPRVSGANVLTF
TGTGCCAGCAGCCCGCCCAGGGTCTCTGGGGCCAACGTCCTGACTTTC
>TRBV5-1|NA|TRBJ1-6|TRBD1
CASSSGTGVSPLHF
TGCGCCAGCAGCTCCGGGACAGGGGTTTCACCCCTCCACTTT
>TRBV5-1|NA|TRBJ1-3|NA
CASRDGGGNTIYF
TGCGCCAGCAGAGATGGAGGGGGAAACACCATATATTTT
>TRBV24-1|NA|TRBJ2-1|NA
CATSDSGLGGGNEQFF
TGTGCCACCAGTGATTCAGGGCTAGGGGGGGGGAATGAGCAGTTCTTC
>TRBV2|few|TRBJ2-1|TRBD2
CASILAGQSSYNEQFF
TGTGCCAGCATCCTAGCGGGGCAAAGCTCCTACAATGAGCAGTTCTTC
>TRBV28|NA|TRBJ1-2|NA
CASSSMVTIPYGYTF
TGTGCCAGCAGTTCGATGGTGACTATCCCCTATGGCTACACCTTC
>TRBV29-1|NA|TRBJ2-1|NA
CSVWTTTPRLGQFF
TGCAGCGTATGGACAACCACTCCTCGACTTGGGCAGTTCTTC
>TRBV3-1/TRBV3-2|NA|TRBJ1-1|NA
CAKASPQAGCSDTEAFF
TGTGCCAAAGCATCTCCCCAAGCGGGGTGCTCTGACACTGAAGCTTTCTTT
>TRBV30|NA|TRBJ1-1|NA
CACSIRRVANTEAFF
TGTGCCTGCTCTATAAGGAGGGTTGCGAACACTGAAGCTTTCTTT
>TRBV28|few|TRBJ1-3|TRBD1
CASSSGQGLSSGNTIYF
TGTGCCAGCAGTTCTGGACAGGGGTTGAGCTCTGGAAACACCATATATTTT
>TRBV7-9|NA|TRBJ1-1|NA
CASSFIAGHRNTEAFF
TGTGCCAGCAGCTTCATCGCAGGACATCGGAACACTGAAGCTTTCTTT
>TRBV7-2|NA|TRBJ2-7|TRBD1
CASSLGYRGVREQYF
TGTGCCAGCAGCTTAGGGTACAGGGGAGTTCGCGAGCAGTACTTC
>TRBV1|NA|TRBJ2-3|NA
CTSSQERDSVTDTQYF
TGCACCAGCAGCCAAGAACGGGACTCCGTCACAGATACGCAGTATTTT
>TRBV7-9|NA|TRBJ1-5|TRBD1
CASSTGQGLRQPQHF
TGTGCCAGCAGCACGGGACAGGGGCTCCGTCAGCCCCAGCATTTT
>TRBV7-2|once|TRBJ1-6|TRBD1
CASSLGQGSPLHF
TGTGCCAGCAGCTTAGGACAGGGGTCACCCCTCCACTTT
>TRBV19|NA|TRBJ1-5|NA
CASSIERTADNQPQHF
TGTGCCAGTAGTATAGAAAGGACAGCGGACAATCAGCCCCAGCATTTT
>TRBV5-1|NA|TRBJ2-1|NA
CASTASAHSYNEQFF
TGCGCCAGCACCGCTAGCGCCCACTCCTACAATGAGCAGTTCTTC
>TRBV7-9|NA|TRBJ2-1|NA
CASSLERGSEQFF
TGTGCCAGCAGCTTAGAACGAGGGAGTGAGCAGTTCTTC
>TRBV19|NA|TRBJ1-3|NA
CASSPLGGYSGNTIYF
TGTGCCAGTAGTCCCCTTGGAGGTTACTCTGGAAACACCATATATTTT
>TRBV19|NA|TRBJ2-5|TRBD2
CASSSISGGAWETQYF
TGTGCCAGTAGTTCAATAAGCGGGGGGGCCTGGGAGACCCAGTACTTC
>TRBV12-5|once|TRBJ1-2|NA
CASGLKVSGGYTF
TGTGCTAGTGGTTTGAAAGTCTCGGGAGGCTACACCTTC
>TRBV5-1|NA|TRBJ2-1|TRBD1
CASWGQGAREQFF
TGCGCCAGCTGGGGACAGGGGGCAAGGGAGCAGTTCTTC
>TRBV4-1|once|TRBJ2-2|TRBD2
CASSRGLGNTGELFF
TGCGCCAGCAGCCGGGGACTAGGGAACACCGGGGAGCTGTTTTTT
>TRBV3-1/TRBV3-2|once|TRBJ2-7|TRBD1
CASSLGQASEQYF
TGTGCCAGCAGCCTGGGACAGGCCAGCGAGCAGTACTTC
>TRBV6-5|NA|TRBJ1-2|NA
CASSGKGGLNYGYTF
TGTGCCAGCAGCGGAAAAGGGGGTCTCAACTATGGCTACACCTTC
>TRBV18|NA|TRBJ1-2|NA
CASSPGDNYGYTF
TGTGCCAGCTCACCCGGTGATAACTATGGCTACACCTTC
>TRBV7-3|once|TRBJ2-7|TRBD2
CASSLRASRESSYEQYF
TGTGCCAGCAGCTTAAGAGCTTCGCGGGAGAGCTCCTACGAGCAGTACTTC
>TRBV7-9|few|TRBJ2-1|NA
CASSLELAEMNEQFF
TGTGCCAGCAGCTTAGAGTTAGCGGAGATGAATGAGCAGTTCTTC
>TRBV12-3/TRBV12-4|NA|TRBJ1-6|NA
CASSGNQNSPLHF
TGTGCCAGCAGTGGCAACCAGAATTCACCCCTCCACTTT
>TRBV3-1/TRBV3-2|NA|TRBJ1-2|NA
CASSQAQLGANGYTF
TGTGCCAGCAGCCAAGCGCAACTTGGGGCTAATGGCTACACCTTC
>TRBV12-3/TRBV12-4|few|TRBJ2-5|TRBD2
CASKAGGLETQYF
TGTGCCAGCAAAGCGGGGGGTTTGGAGACCCAGTACTTC
>TRBV6-1|NA|TRBJ2-2|TRBD2
CASSVHLAGGLGTGELFF
TGTGCCAGCAGTGTTCACTTAGCGGGAGGCTTGGGCACCGGGGAGCTGTTTTTT
>TRBV28|NA|TRBJ2-1|NA
CASQTGTHFNEQFF
TGTGCCAGTCAGACAGGAACCCACTTCAATGAGCAGTTCTTC
>TRBV11-1|NA|TRBJ1-1|NA
CASRRETEAFF
TGTGCCAGCAGGCGGGAAACTGAAGCTTTCTTT
>TRBV24-1|NA|TRBJ1-2|NA
CATSFRGYGYTF
TGTGCCACCAGCTTTAGGGGATATGGCTACACCTTC